The TCR beta chain described here comes from a study of blood T cell repertoires in COVID-19. About the study: Samples representing acute and convalescent COVID-19 were sourced from the United States, Italy and Spain.

Libraries were prepared by immunoSEQ multiplex PCR; TCRdb keeps only in-frame clonotypes and omits some of them. The sample shows a few hundred thousand clones, approximately 80% of them seen only once. The source of this sequence is a human donor in a cohort sampled during active COVID-19. Sequences were obtained from peripheral blood.

The CDR3 nucleotides read TGTGCCAGCAGCACAAGACTAGCGGGAGTCGCAGATACGCAGTATTTT. Translation gives CASSTRLAGVADTQYF. This rearrangement joins TRBV7-6 to TRBJ2-3; 12 bases line up with TRBD2. This CDR3 region has 16 residues. Trimming cost V 5 bases and J 4 bases; bases outside gene matches: 7. CDR1 SGHVS and CDR2 FNYEAQ come from the germline V gene.